This entry concerns a single T cell receptor beta chain. Its specificity is not known. Sequencing targeted TCR beta in T cells from blood (CD8+ and CD4+). The CD8+ and CD4+ T cells were isolated magnetically using a negative isolation approach, whereas the TEMRA cells were enriched by FACS. These data come from a study of CD8 T cells in Susac syndrome. Study-wide results and caveats: That the number of individuals in its TCR sequencing and HLA analysis was relatively small was acknowledged by the study.

Reverse transcription of about 0.5 to 1 ug RNA used random hexamers. Amplification of the TCR beta CDR3 was carried out by immunoSEQ multiplex PCR, which spanned a total of 54 Vbeta and 13 Jbeta segments. TCRdb independently ran MiXCR on the immunoSEQ multiplex PCR reads; one entry per CDR3 protein. The sample yields 250,000 to 300,000 distinct CDR3 sequences, about 89% seen once. The CDR3 runs to 14 residues. From germline, CDR1 is SGHVS and CDR2 FNYEAQ. V lost 2 bases to trimming and J lost 7 bases, with 12 bases between them. Sequencing input: CD8+ T cells from PBMCs. This TCR derives from a human donor with multiple sclerosis. The J gene is TRBJ2-1, the V gene TRBV7-6; D perhaps matches TRBD1 (5 bases). The CDR3 DNA reads as TGTGCCAGCAGCTTATCGGGCAGGGTAAATGAGCAGTTCTTC. Translating gives CASSLSGRVNEQFF.